The clone carrying this T cell receptor beta chain has just one count. Repertoires were generated with immunoSEQ multiplex PCR, while TCRdb's copy carries only in-frame clones and drops some. The data hold fewer than 100,000 clones, with about nine tenths observed a single time. The data stem from a study of blood T cell repertoires in COVID-19. The germline V gene encodes CDR1 SGHDN and CDR2 FVKESK. This CDR3 has 13 amino acids. V lost 0 bases and J 3 bases, leaving 6 bases between the germline ends. The sequenced sample consisted of peripheral blood. This sequence originates from a woman over 75 with acute or convalescent COVID-19. The rearrangement links TRBV14 to TRBJ2-7; maybe TRBD1 (5 bases). In DNA form, the CDR3 reads TGTGCCAGCAGCCAAGATAGGGGCTACGAGCAGTACTTC. Its protein is CASSQDRGYEQYF.